Listed below are T cell receptor beta chains from one sample, sequenced in a study of a mutant IDH1 vaccine in newly diagnosed glioma. Sequencing used immunoSEQ multiplex PCR; TCRdb keeps in-frame clones, though not all of them. The data show around 92,000 clones, 85% to 90% seen once. The sample here was PBMCs, taken from a glioma patient treated with radiotherapy, temozolomide or both. The receptors here all came from a woman aged 45-59 years with glioma. The conserved cysteine and the conserved F or W are not part of the CDR3 here. Part of the rows lack a size; the others show once, few, many or a class for expanded clones.

size | V | length | CDR3
NA | TRBV5-1 | 14 | ASSLELAGLQDTQY
NA | TRBV27 | 11 | ASGIGVWAEQY
NA | TRBV30 | 10 | AWSVQRTAVF
NA | TRBV28 | 13 | ASSPVAVGAYEQY
NA | TRBV30 | 13 | AWSVEASGSHEQY
NA | TRBV6-6 | 14 | ASSHQGGSSYNEQF
NA | TRBV27 | 14 | ASTHKGGTSTDTQY
NA | TRBV6-5 | 12 | ASSYGEGPDTQY
NA | TRBV9 | 14 | ASSGGTSGRPDTQY
NA | TRBV27 | 13 | ASSPELRGNQPQH
NA | TRBV7-7 | 11 | ASSRGSSYEQY
NA | TRBV19 | 11 | ASSYQGPEKLF
NA | TRBV7-9 | 12 | ASSYWDSNQPQH
NA | TRBV27 | 10 | ASSLPGGKGF
NA | TRBV19 | 13 | ASSFGARVEETQY
NA | TRBV27 | 13 | ASSWTSGSPGELF
NA | TRBV6-6 | 14 | ASSYLQGAPTDTQY
NA | TRBV7-8 | 9 | ASSLAHEQY
NA | TRBV7-6 | 13 | ASSLFGQGSEKLF
NA | TRBV5-5 | 12 | ASSPWGGVQPAF
once | TRBV28 | 14 | ATHRTSGRGAYEQY
NA | TRBV6-6 | 14 | ASSYSPARGTDTQY
NA | TRBV7-9 | 11 | ASSFGEQETQY
NA | TRBV28 | 9 | ASSIAYEQY
NA | TRBV20-1 | 9 | SASDTYEQY
NA | TRBV18 | 12 | ASSPGTGQPEQY
NA | TRBV28 | 11 | ASRTYSSYEQY
NA | TRBV7-9 | 10 | ASRQGYTEAF
NA | TRBV7-3 | 11 | ASSSGPQGAQY
NA | TRBV2 | 11 | ASSRLLQETQY
once | TRBV10-3 | 11 | AIKELVFYEQY
NA | TRBV6-1 | 9 | ASSWTGEQY
NA | TRBV27 | 13 | ASSSAGTGEYEQY
NA | TRBV5-1 | 12 | ASSLRGDGHEQF
NA | TRBV27 | 17 | ASSPDRGLKLVVTDTQY
NA | TRBV27 | 12 | ASSSRTGLGEQY
NA | TRBV13 | 13 | ASSLGRVSGNTIY
NA | TRBV7-9 | 10 | ASSSPWGEQY
NA | TRBV4-2 | 13 | ASSPEYATNEKLF
few | TRBV30 | 11 | AWRPDRVYEQY
NA | TRBV18 | 13 | ASSPSQVGTGELF
NA | TRBV2 | 11 | ASSEDRVGTQY
NA | TRBV7-9 | 14 | ASSPGLAGGPGELF
NA | TRBV28 | 14 | ASSLSLAGAYNEQF
once | TRBV29-1 | 12 | SVEFPRAPYGYT
NA | TRBV4-1 | 14 | ASSAGLAGTTDTQY
NA | TRBV11-2 | 13 | ASSLAWQGMYEQY
few | TRBV7-9 | 12 | ASSYGQGSQPQH
NA | TRBV9 | 12 | ASSVALSTDTQY
NA | TRBV28 | 14 | ASSPPLTGGGTEAF
NA | TRBV19 | 13 | ASSMAGVATDTQY
NA | TRBV10-3 | 14 | AIGDRGFSGANVLT
few | TRBV7-9 | 11 | ASSFWDGYGYT
NA | TRBV18 | 15 | ASSPDLSSFSGNTIY
NA | TRBV6-1 | 15 | ASSDLPGGAWNQPQH
NA | TRBV10-3 | 12 | AISESTGWGTQY
NA | TRBV6-5 | 13 | ASSYSAGGYNEQF
NA | TRBV7-3 | 13 | ASSRATGDSEGYT
once | TRBV6-5 | 14 | ASSYVPNRFTDTQY
NA | TRBV5-1 | 14 | ASSSGLLYSGNTIY